A single sample gave rise to the 6 T cell receptor beta chains below, sequenced in a study of regulatory T cells in long-lasting Graves disease. Time point meaning: newly diagnosed GD, antithyroid drugs for less than 3 months. The TCR library was prepared using RNA isolated from PBMCs. Relying on iRepertoire HTBI primers and Arm-PCR of CDR3 regions, the team built TCR beta libraries. TCRdb independently ran MiXCR on the multiplex PCR reads; one entry per CDR3 protein. This sample has 350,000 to 500,000 distinct CDR3 sequences, with around 17% found just once. The same data also went into a second study, on T cells in Graves' hyperthyroidism and ophthalmopathy.

Sequences were derived from peripheral blood mononuclear cells (PBMCs), sampled at new diagnosis, from a patient treated with antithyroid drugs. Source of these receptors: a young woman with Graves disease.

This clonotype was picked up a small number of times. The CDR3 coding sequence is TGCGCCAGCAGCTTGGGGATCCAGGGGAGGGAGACCCAGTACTTC. Amino acids: CASSLGIQGRETQYF. This rearrangement joins TRBV5-1 to TRBJ2-5; either TRBD1 or TRBD2 may fit D (6 bases each). Trimming shortened V by 0 bases and J by 5 bases, and 14 bases separated the two germline ends. The CDR3 runs 15 residues. CDR1 and CDR2 (germline): SGHRS, YFSETQ. Filled out from reference TRBV5-1 and TRBJ2-5, the complete variable domain reads KAGVTQTPRYLIKTRGQQVTLSCSPISGHRSVSWYQQTPGQGLQFLFEYFSETQRNKGNFPGRFSGRQFSNSRSEMNVSTLELGDSALYLCASSLGIQGRETQYFGPGTRLLVL.

In this sample, this clonotype turned up many times. The gene calls are TRBV10-1 and TRBJ1-1; D might be TRBD1 (5 bases). The germline gives CDR1 WNHNN, CDR2 SYGVQD (reference sequence). The CDR3 runs 15 residues. Trimming removed 2 bases from V and 1 base from J, with 11 bases in between. The CDR3 region is CASSEGGTENTEAFF. CDR3 bases: TGCGCCAGCAGTGAGGGGGGGACGGAGAACACTGAAGCTTTCTTT.

V is TRBV3-1 and J is TRBJ2-2, with 8 bases fitting TRBD1. Trimming removed 8 bases from V and 4 bases from J; junction bases left unmatched: 15. Germline loops: CDR1 LGHDT, CDR2 YNNKEL (reference sequence). The CDR3 is 17 amino acids. The CDR3 nucleotides read TGTGCCAGCGGCCCCCGGGGAGGACAGGGAGGCACCGGGGAGCTGTTTTTT. Translated: CASGPRGGQGGTGELFF.

This clonotype was seen many times. The J gene is TRBJ2-7, the V gene TRBV11-2, with D hard to call. Looked up from germline, CDR1 is SGHAT and CDR2 is FQNNGV. The ends were cut back, 0 bases at V and 3 bases at J, with 12 bases in the middle. The CDR3 is 15 residues long. CDR3 sequence: CASSLEMGLHYEQYF. The CDR3 DNA reads TGTGCCAGCAGCTTAGAGATGGGATTGCACTACGAGCAGTACTTC.

In this sample, this clonotype turned up many times. The V call is TRBV28, the J call TRBJ2-4; 8 bases agree with TRBD2. Trimming took 3 bases from V and 0 from J; bases not matched to a gene: 10. CDR3 length: 18 residues. Per germline, CDR1 MDHEN and CDR2 SYDVKM. The CDR3: CASSLSHTSGLAKNIQYF. CDR3 sequence (DNA): TGTGCCAGCAGTTTGTCCCATACTAGCGGATTAGCCAAAAACATTCAGTACTTC.

This clonotype appeared many times. The V gene is TRBV6-1, the J gene TRBJ1-5; D uncertain. The CDR3 totals 14 residues. Looked up from germline, CDR1 is MNHNS and CDR2 is SASEGT. V shed 8 bases and J shed 1 base, with 12 bases lying between them. The CDR3 nucleotides are TGTGCCAGCTTAGGAGGAGGAAGCAATCAGCCCCAGCATTTT. Its protein is CASLGGGSNQPQHF.